The 23 T cell receptor beta chains below were found in one sample sequenced in a study of tumor-infiltrating lymphocytes in primary liver carcinoma. Synthesis of TCR beta cDNA was carried out from approximately 500 ng total RNA with a constant-region primer. What produced the TCR beta libraries was three nested multiplex PCR rounds using slightly modified ARM-PCR. Running roughly 10 cycles apiece, the first two PCR rounds relied on TRBV1-TRBV30 forward primers together with a C-beta reverse primer. One entry per CDR3 protein results from TCRdb running MiXCR on the multiplex PCR reads. The sample lists under 200,000 distinct CDR3 sequences; around four fifths were seen once. The source material, 20-30 mg of unsorted bulk tissue, was used to co-extract RNA and DNA. Source material: tumor tissue from primary liver carcinoma. The origin of the receptors is a man aged 35 to 55 with primary liver carcinoma and hepatitis B virus infection.

The CDR3 DNA sequence: TGTGCCAACATTCGGACCCGACTAGTCCCCGGTCGGGCCTCTGGGGCCAACGTCCTGACTTTC. This gives the protein CANIRTRLVPGRASGANVLTF. The V and J genes are TRBV12-3 or TRBV12-4 and TRBJ2-6; TRBD2 might be the D (6 bases). This CDR3 is 21 amino acids long. Trimming left V 10 bases short and J 0 bases short, with 31 bases between.

Concerning this clonotype: Germline and junction disagree at one end, which may indicate a read error. J is TRBJ1-2 and V is TRBV4-2, with D uncertain. The CDR3 is 14 amino acids. CDR1 LGHNA and CDR2 YNFKEQ come from the germline V gene. The CDR3 sequence: CASNPLEGNYGYIF. The CDR3 bases are TGTGCCAGCAACCCCTTAGAAGGGAACTACGGCTACATCTTC.

About this clonotype: Sequence at one end of the junction differs from germline and may be a read error. This chain uses TRBV10-2 with TRBJ2-2; tentatively, D is TRBD2 (5 bases). CDR1 is WSHSY, CDR2 SAAADI, per germline. The CDR3 extends over 12 amino acids. This CDR3 is CASTYTTGELFF. The CDR3 coding sequence is TGCGCGAGCACCTACACCACCGGGGAGTTGTTTTTT.

The count of this clonotype is one. Germline is not matched at one junction end, which may reflect a read error. The chain uses TRBV10-3 and TRBJ2-1; the match to TRBD2 covers 8 bases. The germline CDR1 and CDR2 sequences are ENHRY and SYGVKD. The CDR3 has 16 residues. CDR3 in amino acids: CTITTWASGSYNEQFF. Here the CDR3 DNA reads TGTACCATCACCACGTGGGCTAGCGGGTCCTACAATGAGCAGTTCTTC.

About this clonotype: At one end the junction does not follow the germline gene, possibly because of a read error. The chain carries TRBV4-2 and TRBJ2-1; D perhaps matches TRBD1 (7 bases). This CDR3 contains 16 residues. The germline V gene encodes CDR1 LGHNA and CDR2 YNFKEQ. For the CDR3, the DNA is TGTGCCAGCAGCCACGCCGGGGGACAGTGGAACAACGAGCAGTTCTTT. Translation gives CASSHAGGQWNNEQFF.

On this clonotype itself: An end of the junction does not agree with germline; a read error may underlie this. The chain has TRBV5-1 and TRBJ2-2, with D perhaps given as TRBD1 or TRBD2 (5 bases each). The CDR3 has 16 residues. Germline V gene sequence: CDR1 SGHRS, CDR2 YFSETQ. CDR3 nucleotides: TGCGGCAGCGGCTTACATCACAGGACGAACCCCGGGGAGCTGTTTTTT. It codes for CGSGLHHRTNPGELFF.

This clonotype appeared a single time. The junction and the germline gene differ at one end; a read error may be behind it. The chain employs TRBV12-3 or TRBV12-4 and TRBJ2-5, with D maybe TRBD1 (5 bases). The CDR3 extends over 14 amino acids. The CDR3 nucleotides are TGTGGCAGCTGTTCGTGGACACTCGTTGAGACCCAGTACTTC. Translating it yields CGSCSWTLVETQYF.

The rearrangement links TRBV30 to TRBJ1-1; TRBD1 aligns across 10 bases. This CDR3 spans 14 amino acids. V shed 4 bases and J 6 bases; nucleotides not matched to a gene: 8. Germline lookup yields CDR1 GTSNPN and CDR2 SVGIG (reference sequence). The CDR3 coding sequence is TGTGCCTGGAAAGGGGACAGGGGTAGAGCTGAAGCTTTCTTT. Amino acid sequence: CAWKGDRGRAEAFF.

The genes are TRBV6-2 or TRBV6-3 and TRBJ2-2, with D unclear. This CDR3 has 15 amino acids. Germline V gives CDR1 MNHEY, CDR2 SVGEGT. In nucleotides, the CDR3 is TGTGTCAACATTACTGGTACGTTAAACACCGGGGAGCTGTTTTTT. It is translated as CVNITGTLNTGELFF.

This clonotype came up a few times. A read error may account for a junction end that differs from germline. The chain links TRBV6-1 to TRBJ2-3, with D uncertain. CDR1 MNHNS and CDR2 SASEGT come from the germline V gene. The CDR3 covers 11 residues. CDR3: CANSQTDTQYF. CDR3 DNA sequence: TGTGCCAACAGTCAAACCGATACGCAGTATTTT.

Regarding this clonotype: This is likely a read error, given that the CDR3 carries no conserved phenylalanine or tryptophan at its end. This rearrangement joins TRBV4-1 to TRBJ1-5; perhaps TRBD1 as D (5 bases). V was shortened by 5 bases and J by 7 bases, with 24 bases between the two germline ends. CDR3 length: 17 amino acids. Germline V lookup: CDR1 MGHRA, CDR2 YSYEKL. The CDR3 DNA is TGCGCCAGCAGCTCTCTGGGGGGAGGCCAAACCGGACAGCCCCAGCATTCT. Translating gives CASSSLGGGQTGQPQHS.

In regard to this clonotype: A clone one base away is much larger, so this may be a read error. This sequence joins TRBV2 and TRBJ2-7; perhaps D is TRBD1 or TRBD2 (6 bases each). The CDR3 has 13 residues. Trimming took 7 bases from V and 3 from J, leaving 13 bases between them. Germline CDR1 SNHLY, CDR2 FYNNEI. CDR3 amino acids: CASIGGVDYEQYF. The CDR3 DNA follows: TGTGCCAGCATCGGGGGCGTTGACTACGAGCAGTACTTC.

In regard to this clonotype: The junction does not match germline at one end; this may be a read error. This chain joins TRBV6-1 and TRBJ1-5; D possibly corresponds to TRBD1 (6 bases). The CDR3 is 16 residues long. The germline V gene has CDR1 MNHNS and CDR2 SASEGT. The CDR3 nucleotides are TGTGCCAGCAATGTCATTACAGTGCCCCGGGGGCAGCCCCGGCATTTT. Translating gives CASNVITVPRGQPRHF.

Concerning this clonotype itself: Since a much larger clone is just one base distant, this may be a read error. The chain employs TRBV28 and TRBJ2-7, with 10 nucleotides matching TRBD1. The ends lost 4 bases at V and 0 bases at J; junction bases unmatched: 9. CDR3 size: 17 residues. The germline CDR1 and CDR2 sequences are MDHEN and SYDVKM. This CDR3 is CASSYYYRDRGSYEQYF. The CDR3 DNA follows: TGTGCCAGCAGTTACTATTACCGGGACAGGGGCTCCTACGAGCAGTACTTC.

The V and J genes are TRBV4-1 and TRBJ2-7; tentative D call: TRBD2 (6 bases). CDR1 and CDR2 (germline): MGHRA, YSYEKL. The CDR3 spans 15 residues. CDR3 sequence (DNA): TGCACCGGCAGCCAAGAGTACGGGAGTAACTACGAGCAGTACTTC. Its protein is CTGSQEYGSNYEQYF.

This clonotype was picked up a small number of times. Given a much more abundant clone one base away, this may be a read error. This chain links TRBV14 with TRBJ2-5, with TRBD1 matching over 8 bases. Germline V CDR1 and CDR2: SGHDN, FVKESK. This CDR3 has 15 residues. V gave up 5 bases and J gave up 2 bases; unmatched junction bases: 7. The CDR3, as DNA: TGTGCCAGCAGCTTCGGACAGGGTAAACAAGAGACCCAGTACTTC. Protein: CASSFGQGKQETQYF.

Points on this clonotype: The CDR3 does not end in the conserved phenylalanine or tryptophan, so this is likely a read error. This sequence joins TRBV29-1 and TRBJ1-1; D may be TRBD1 (5 bases). The germline CDR1 and CDR2 sequences are SQVTM and ANQGSEA. This CDR3 is built from 15 residues. V lost 4 bases and J 8 bases, leaving 23 bases between the germline ends. The CDR3, as DNA: TGCAGCGTTGGTCCAGGGTGGCGTATGGTCGCAGAAGCTTTCCTT. It codes for CSVGPGWRMVAEAFL.

This chain links TRBV29-1 with TRBJ1-1; TRBD1 matches 8 bases. Germline V lookup: CDR1 SQVTM, CDR2 ANQGSEA. The CDR3 loop spans 15 amino acids. The CDR3 here is CSGGQEGYQDTEAFF. As DNA, the CDR3 is TGCAGTGGGGGACAGGAAGGTTATCAGGACACTGAAGCTTTCTTT.

To note about this clonotype: One end of the junction fails to match germline, which may point to a read error. The V gene is TRBV6-1, the J gene TRBJ2-7; TRBD2 is a possible D gene (6 bases). This CDR3 is built from 14 residues. Per germline, CDR1 MNHNS and CDR2 SASEGT. CDR3 sequence reads: CVRSAGGNSYDQYF. The CDR3 region has the DNA TGTGTCAGGAGCGCCGGAGGGAATAGCTACGATCAGTACTTC.

The chain carries TRBV5-6 and TRBJ2-7; 9 nucleotides match TRBD2. The CDR3 extends over 14 amino acids. Germline CDR1 and CDR2: SGHDT and YYEEEE. The V gene end was trimmed by 4 bases and the J gene end by 5 bases; junction bases not matched to a gene: 7. CDR3 nucleotide sequence: TGTGCCAGCAGCCGATCACTAGCGGGTGACGAGCAGTACTTC. Its protein is CASSRSLAGDEQYF. The variable domain in full, with the rest retrieved from reference TRBV5-6 and TRBJ2-7, is DAGVTQSPTHLIKTRGQQVTLRCSPKSGHDTVSWYQQALGQGPQFIFQYYEEEERQRGNFPDRFSGHQFPNYSSELNVNALLLGDSALYLCASSRSLAGDEQYFGPGTRLTVT.

This clonotype has at least ten counts. The chain uses TRBV4-2 and TRBJ2-1, with D hard to call. The CDR3 runs 13 residues. The V gene lost 0 bases and the J gene lost 5 bases, with 5 bases spanning the gap. From germline, CDR1 is LGHNA and CDR2 YNFKEQ. This chain's CDR3 is CASSQDTNNEQFF. Here the CDR3 DNA reads TGTGCCAGCAGCCAAGATACAAACAATGAGCAGTTCTTC.

About this clonotype itself: The junction does not match germline at one end; this may be a read error. The chain employs TRBV11-2 and TRBJ2-6; 8 bases map to TRBD1. The CDR3 length is 15 residues. Germline CDR1 and CDR2: SGHAT and FQNNGV. CDR3 DNA sequence: TGTACCAGTAGCTTGGACAGGGCTGGGGCCAACGTACTGACTTTC. It encodes CTSSLDRAGANVLTF.

Comment on this clonotype: The junction departs from the called germline gene at one end, perhaps through a read error. The chain is built from TRBV6-5 and TRBJ2-7; the match to TRBD2 covers 10 bases. In germline, CDR1 is MNHEY, CDR2 SVGAGI. There are 18 residues in the CDR3. CDR3: CVSSAHLLAGTSVYEQYF. In nucleotides, the CDR3 is TGTGTCAGCAGTGCCCATCTACTAGCCGGGACTAGCGTGTACGAGCAGTACTTC.